The text below deals with one T cell receptor (beta chain). This clonotype appeared many times. Its antigen is unknown. It has no much larger one-base neighbor in the sample; base qualities were not kept. CDR1 is given as SGHRS and CDR2 as YFSETQ, both from the germline V gene. V is pruned by 2 bases and J by 2 bases, leaving 9 bases of the junction without a gene match. Counted from cysteine to phenylalanine, this CDR3 has 18 amino acids. The read is trimmed to its CDR3 DNA, 54 bases read in frame from base 1. Sequencing used an Illumina NovaSeq 6000. TCRalpha and TCRbeta cDNA libraries were built by 5'RACE with constant-segment primers, adding sample barcodes and unique molecular identifiers. RNA was extracted from every sample with Trizol reagent. Library amplification was performed in two PCR steps, and a second sample barcode and Illumina TruSeq adapters were introduced in the second step. Libraries were sequenced on an Illumina NovaSeq with 2 x 150 bp paired-end reads. The authors' analysis ran thus. With migec v1.2.7, reads were demultiplexed and then collapsed into UMI-guided consensus sequences. Using mixcr v2.1.11, UMI consensuses were aligned to TRA and TRB V and J templates and then assembled into clonotypes. Expanded or contracted clonotypes were those called significant by both edgeR and NoisET, with noise models trained on biological replicates. For edgeR calls, the thresholds were a false discovery rate-adjusted p below 0.01 and a log2 fold-change of 1. PCA with hierarchical clustering of max-normalized trajectories of the 1000 most abundant clonotypes was used as exploratory dynamics analysis. Separately sequenced CD4+ and CD8+ repertoires were used to assign a CD4 or CD8 phenotype to each responding clone. The public reads were run again by TCRdb, first through fastp at Q25 and then through MiXCR, and only productive beta chains were kept. CDR3 protein sequences are deduplicated, and each keeps its most common genes and DNA. TCRdb, not the original authors, processed these V and J calls. The sample table holds about 350,000 distinct CDR3 sequences, of which roughly 13% were seen once. The ten biggest clones cover about 24% of the sample.

This specimen belongs to a study of T-cell memory formation after mild COVID-19 (dated by TCRdb to the early 2020s). Regarding the study in general: Most TCR sequence clusters were specific to one of the two donors. Two young, previously healthy adult volunteers, one female and one male, were included in the cohort. In two donors, T-cell clones that expanded and contracted after mild COVID-19 were followed by sequencing TCRalpha and TCRbeta repertoires longitudinally. The investigation overall reported the following: Only two mild cases were covered in the study, and larger cohorts including severe cases with pre-infection samples were considered necessary. The second-wave clones that peaked on day 37 were not confirmed to be SARS-CoV-2 specific. Contracting CD4+ clones were found mainly in CM and EM memory subsets, while CD8+ clones were enriched in EMRA. Some responding clones were detected in pre-infection memory, suggesting pre-existing cross-reactive memory T cells joined the SARS-CoV-2 response. Clones contracting from day 15 to 85 had balanced CD4/CD8 phenotypes, while a second wave expanding from day 15 to 37 was biased towards CD4+.

Ficoll-Paque density gradient centrifugation was the method used to isolate PBMCs. The material sequenced was PBMCs or a T cell subset sorted from them (not recorded which). The receptor was derived from a man in his late teens or twenties who had mild COVID-19 (a few samples of this study predate the infection). The sample titles of this study are shuffled in the database, so cell type and time point are left out; the donor was told from shared clones. In this chain, TRBV5-1 is recombined with TRBJ2-3; the central 12 bases match TRBD2. This receptor carries the CDR3 CASSLFPSGGANTDTQYF. The DNA sequence reads TGCGCCAGCAGCTTATTCCCTAGCGGGGGGGCCAACACAGATACGCAGTATTTT.